This T cell receptor (beta chain) was observed in a study of liver allograft versus peripheral blood T cells. Across the whole study: Transplanted livers and recipients' peripheral blood had their T cell receptor repertoires compared.

TCRdb re-called the reads with MiXCR, one entry per CDR3 protein. The repertoire holds thousands of distinct CDR3 sequences, around a sixth seen once, with approximately 54% in the top ten. This clonotype was observed a single time. The source of this sequence is a human patient who had a liver transplant. Part of the T cells may come from the graft donor.

CDR3 coding DNA: TGCAGTGCTAGGCTAAGCGGGAGGCCCGCAGATACGCAGTATTTT. Its protein product is CSARLSGRPADTQYF. The chain joins TRBV20-1 to TRBJ2-3, with TRBD2 matching 9 bases. Germline loops: CDR1 DFQATT, CDR2 SNEGSKA (reference sequence). V gave up 3 bases and J gave up 4 bases; unmatched junction bases: 8. The CDR3 sequence is 15 residues long.